This is a list of T cell receptor beta chains from one sample in a study of response to subunit inactivated influenza vaccine. MiXCR, applied by TCRdb to the RT-PCR reads, yields one record per CDR3 protein. The data show hundreds of thousands of distinct CDR3 sequences, approximately 17% seen once. The sequencing used PBMCs from blood, collected around 5 days after vaccination. Receptor source: a man aged 45-60 years who received an inactivated influenza vaccine. CDR3s include the opening cysteine and the closing phenylalanine or tryptophan. The D gene is left open where the match is weak. Clone sizes are given selectively: once, few, many, or a class where the clone is expanded.

j_gene: TRBJ2-1
d_gene: -
len: 12
abundance: once
v_gene: TRBV20-1
CDR3nt: TGCAGTGCCCCAAAGGACTACAATGAGCAGTTCTTC
CDR3aa: CSAPKDYNEQFF

j_gene: TRBJ1-5
d_gene: -
len: 13
abundance: -
v_gene: TRBV29-1
CDR3nt: TGCAGCGTTGGACATGCTAGCAATCAGCCCCAGCATTTT
CDR3aa: CSVGHASNQPQHF

j_gene: TRBJ1-1
d_gene: TRBD1
len: 16
abundance: -
v_gene: TRBV6-1
CDR3nt: TGTGCCAGCAGTCCGGGACAGCTGGGGAAGAGGGCTGAAGCTTTCTTT
CDR3aa: CASSPGQLGKRAEAFF

j_gene: TRBJ2-3
d_gene: -
len: 13
abundance: few
v_gene: TRBV15
CDR3nt: TGTGCCACCAAGGGGTCTGACACAGATACGCAGTATTTT
CDR3aa: CATKGSDTDTQYF

j_gene: TRBJ2-5
d_gene: TRBD2
len: 16
abundance: -
v_gene: TRBV5-1
CDR3nt: TGCGCCAGCAGCCCTGGCCTCCGGGAGGGTCAAGAGACCCAGTACTTC
CDR3aa: CASSPGLREGQETQYF

j_gene: TRBJ2-7
d_gene: -
len: 15
abundance: few
v_gene: TRBV20-1
CDR3nt: TGCAGTGCTAGAGAACGGCCAGGGGCAAACTACGAGCAGTACTTC
CDR3aa: CSARERPGANYEQYF

j_gene: TRBJ2-7
d_gene: -
len: 14
abundance: many
v_gene: TRBV6-2/TRBV6-3
CDR3nt: TGTGCCAGCAGTTACGGGCTGACCTCCTACGAGCAGTACTTC
CDR3aa: CASSYGLTSYEQYF

j_gene: TRBJ1-2
d_gene: TRBD1
len: 15
abundance: few
v_gene: TRBV6-1
CDR3nt: TGTGCCAGCAGCACGAATTCACGGGACAGGTCCGTCTACACCTTC
CDR3aa: CASSTNSRDRSVYTF

j_gene: TRBJ2-1
d_gene: TRBD1
len: 11
abundance: few
v_gene: TRBV20-1
CDR3nt: TGCAGTAAGACAGGGGACAATGAGCAGTTCTTC
CDR3aa: CSKTGDNEQFF

j_gene: TRBJ1-2
d_gene: -
len: 14
abundance: -
v_gene: TRBV20-1
CDR3nt: TGCAGTGCTAGAGAAACAGGATATAACTATGGCTACACCTTC
CDR3aa: CSARETGYNYGYTF

j_gene: TRBJ1-1
d_gene: -
len: 13
abundance: few
v_gene: TRBV12-3/TRBV12-4
CDR3nt: TGTGCCAGTGGGGCAGGGAGGGGCACTGAAGCTTTCTTT
CDR3aa: CASGAGRGTEAFF

j_gene: TRBJ2-2
d_gene: -
len: 17
abundance: -
v_gene: TRBV21-1
CDR3nt: TGTGCCAGCAGCAAAGCCACCGGGGGACAGAGGACCGGGGAGCTGTTTTTT
CDR3aa: CASSKATGGQRTGELFF

j_gene: TRBJ2-7
d_gene: TRBD2
len: 13
abundance: few
v_gene: TRBV20-1
CDR3nt: TGCAGTGCTTGTCCGGGACTATCTCGGGAGCAGTACTTC
CDR3aa: CSACPGLSREQYF

j_gene: TRBJ2-1
d_gene: -
len: 13
abundance: many
v_gene: TRBV5-6
CDR3nt: TGTGCCAGCAGCTTGGGTTTGGGGTACGAGCAGTTCTTC
CDR3aa: CASSLGLGYEQFF

j_gene: TRBJ2-1
d_gene: TRBD2
len: 16
abundance: few
v_gene: TRBV18
CDR3nt: TGTGCCAGCTCACCACCGGGACTAGCGGGGGGGTTGGAGCAGTTCTTC
CDR3aa: CASSPPGLAGGLEQFF

j_gene: TRBJ2-7
d_gene: -
len: 11
abundance: many
v_gene: TRBV5-6
CDR3nt: TGTGCCAGCAGCTTGGCCAGGGAGCAGTACTTC
CDR3aa: CASSLAREQYF

j_gene: TRBJ2-1
d_gene: -
len: 11
abundance: few
v_gene: TRBV20-1
CDR3nt: TGCAGTGCTAGATGGGGATATGAGCAGTTCTTC
CDR3aa: CSARWGYEQFF

j_gene: TRBJ2-7
d_gene: -
len: 16
abundance: -
v_gene: TRBV4-2
CDR3nt: TGTGCCAGCAGCCAAGATCAGTATTCACCCTCCTACGAGCAGTACTTC
CDR3aa: CASSQDQYSPSYEQYF

j_gene: TRBJ1-2
d_gene: TRBD1
len: 16
abundance: many
v_gene: TRBV12-3/TRBV12-4
CDR3nt: TGTGCCAGCAGTCCAAAAGGGACAGGGGCGACCTATGGCTACACCTTC
CDR3aa: CASSPKGTGATYGYTF

j_gene: TRBJ1-5
d_gene: TRBD1
len: 14
abundance: few
v_gene: TRBV4-2
CDR3nt: TGTGCCAGCAGCCAAGACAGGGGGAACCGGCCCCAGCATTTT
CDR3aa: CASSQDRGNRPQHF

j_gene: TRBJ2-5
d_gene: TRBD1
len: 15
abundance: few
v_gene: TRBV12-3/TRBV12-4
CDR3nt: TGTGCCAGCAGCTTAGGGGGCGACGTACAAGAGACCCAGTACTTC
CDR3aa: CASSLGGDVQETQYF

j_gene: TRBJ2-7
d_gene: -
len: 12
abundance: -
v_gene: TRBV6-6
CDR3nt: TGTGCCAGCAGTGACCGAAGGGGCTCGGGGTACTTC
CDR3aa: CASSDRRGSGYF

j_gene: TRBJ2-1
d_gene: TRBD2
len: 16
abundance: few
v_gene: TRBV10-3
CDR3nt: TGTGCCATCAGTGACACTAGCGGGGGGAACTACAATGAGCAGTTCTTC
CDR3aa: CAISDTSGGNYNEQFF

j_gene: TRBJ2-1
d_gene: -
len: 17
abundance: few
v_gene: TRBV11-2
CDR3nt: TGTGCCAGCAGCTTAGATAGGCTAGCTGGCTCCTACAATGAGCAGTTCTTC
CDR3aa: CASSLDRLAGSYNEQFF

j_gene: TRBJ2-7
d_gene: -
len: 14
abundance: few
v_gene: TRBV6-4
CDR3nt: TGTGCCAGCAGCAAAAGGGACACCTCCTACGAGCAGTACTTC
CDR3aa: CASSKRDTSYEQYF

j_gene: TRBJ2-1
d_gene: TRBD1
len: 16
abundance: few
v_gene: TRBV11-2
CDR3nt: TGTGCCAGCAGCTCCCCCAGGACAGGGGCCTACAATGAGCAGTTCTTC
CDR3aa: CASSSPRTGAYNEQFF

j_gene: TRBJ2-1
d_gene: TRBD2
len: 13
abundance: -
v_gene: TRBV6-6
CDR3nt: TGTGCCACCAAAATAACCGGGGGGAATGAGCAGTTCTTC
CDR3aa: CATKITGGNEQFF

j_gene: TRBJ2-3
d_gene: -
len: 15
abundance: -
v_gene: TRBV12-3/TRBV12-4
CDR3nt: TGTGCCAGCAGCATCTGCGGACCCCTAACGCAGACGCAGTATTTT
CDR3aa: CASSICGPLTQTQYF

j_gene: TRBJ1-5
d_gene: -
len: 15
abundance: few
v_gene: TRBV20-1
CDR3nt: TGCAGTGCTAGGACGTCAGGGGCCCTCAATCAGCCCCAGCATTTT
CDR3aa: CSARTSGALNQPQHF

j_gene: TRBJ1-2
d_gene: -
len: 13
abundance: -
v_gene: TRBV27
CDR3nt: TGTGCCAGCAGTTTGAATCGTTTTTATGGCTACACCTTC
CDR3aa: CASSLNRFYGYTF

j_gene: TRBJ2-1
d_gene: -
len: 12
abundance: -
v_gene: TRBV5-6
CDR3nt: TGTGCCAGCAGCTCCGTGGTGGGTGAGCAGTTCTTC
CDR3aa: CASSSVVGEQFF

j_gene: TRBJ2-7
d_gene: -
len: 12
abundance: -
v_gene: TRBV7-9
CDR3nt: TGTGCCAGCAGCGCTACTGGGCTTGAGCAGTACTTC
CDR3aa: CASSATGLEQYF

j_gene: TRBJ2-3
d_gene: -
len: 14
abundance: few
v_gene: TRBV5-1
CDR3nt: TGCGCCAGCAGCTTCGGGGATTCCACAGATACGCAGTATTTT
CDR3aa: CASSFGDSTDTQYF

j_gene: TRBJ2-5
d_gene: -
len: 19
abundance: many
v_gene: TRBV6-5
CDR3nt: TGTGCCAGCAGTTACTCGGGGGGGCCCACACGTTCCCAAAAGGAGACCCAGTACTTC
CDR3aa: CASSYSGGPTRSQKETQYF

j_gene: TRBJ2-5
d_gene: -
len: 15
abundance: -
v_gene: TRBV11-2
CDR3nt: TGTGCCAGCAGCCGGGGTTGGGGGCACAAGGAGACCCAGTACTTC
CDR3aa: CASSRGWGHKETQYF